One sample yielded the 4 T cell receptor beta chains listed below, sequenced in a study of OX40 agonist ivuxolimab in advanced cancers. The method was immunoSEQ multiplex PCR; TCRdb's version includes in-frame clones alone and lacks a portion of them. The sample has 70,000 or so clones, 75% to 90% seen once; the top ten hold about 6.3%. Sequencing used CD4+ or CD8+ T cells sorted from blood, obtained in a trial of the OX40 agonist ivuxolimab. All receptors come from an adult with an advanced solid tumor such as melanoma, head and neck, liver or kidney cancer.

This clone has more than one count but fewer than ten. The CDR3 loop reads CAWSVGTSGRASEQFF. For the CDR3, the DNA is TGTGCCTGGAGTGTAGGGACTAGCGGGAGGGCCAGTGAGCAGTTCTTC. V is TRBV30 and J is TRBJ2-1; 16 bases line up with TRBD2. The germline V gene encodes CDR1 GTSNPN and CDR2 SVGIG (reference sequence). CDR3 length: 16 residues. Trimming at V came to 0 bases and at J to 9 bases, leaving 5 bases not matched to a gene.

The gene calls are TRBV5-1 and TRBJ2-3; 7 nucleotides line up with TRBD2. The V gene's germline CDR1 is SGHRS and CDR2 YFSETQ. V lost 1 base to trimming and J lost 4 bases; unmatched junction nucleotides: 9. CDR3 size: 16 residues. The CDR3 nucleotides read TGCGCCAGCAGCTTGAACTCGGGAGGAACCCCAGATACGCAGTATTTT. Translated, it gives CASSLNSGGTPDTQYF.

The gene calls are TRBV15 and TRBJ2-7; D perhaps matches TRBD2 (6 bases). CDR1 is LNHNV and CDR2 is YYDKDF in the germline V gene (reference sequence). The CDR3 length is 12 residues. Trimming took off 5 bases at V and 7 bases at J, with 12 bases between the two ends. CDR3 protein: CATSGYGGEQYF. The CDR3 DNA sequence: TGTGCCACCAGCGGATACGGGGGAGAGCAGTACTTC. The whole variable domain, remainder taken from reference TRBV15 and TRBJ2-7, is DAMVIQNPRYQVTQFGKPVTLSCSQTLNHNVMYWYQQKSSQAPKLLFHYYDKDFNNEADTPDNFQSRRPNTSFCFLDIRSPGLGDTAMYLCATSGYGGEQYFGPGTRLTVT.

The gene calls are TRBV6-5 and TRBJ1-4; D is undetermined. V lost 5 bases and J lost 5, with 15 bases in between. In germline, CDR1 is MNHEY, CDR2 SVGAGI. There are 15 residues in the CDR3. CDR3 sequence (DNA): TGTGCCAGCAGTACCTCGGACCGTCTCAATGAAAAACTGTTTTTT. This sequence encodes CASSTSDRLNEKLFF.